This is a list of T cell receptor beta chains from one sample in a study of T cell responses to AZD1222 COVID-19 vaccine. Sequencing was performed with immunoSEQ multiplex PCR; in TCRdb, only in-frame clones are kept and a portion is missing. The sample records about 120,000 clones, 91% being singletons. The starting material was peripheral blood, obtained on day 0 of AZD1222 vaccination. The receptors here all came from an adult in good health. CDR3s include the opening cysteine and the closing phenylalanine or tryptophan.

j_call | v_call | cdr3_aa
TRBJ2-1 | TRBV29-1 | CSGSPGVSSYNEQFF
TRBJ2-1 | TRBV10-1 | CASSDSGTYNEQFF
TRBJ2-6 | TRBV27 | CASTRGSGANVLTF
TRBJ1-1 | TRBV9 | CASSESTGRNTEAFF
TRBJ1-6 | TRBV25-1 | CASSENSPLHF
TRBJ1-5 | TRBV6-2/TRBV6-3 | CASSQPRTGGQPQHF
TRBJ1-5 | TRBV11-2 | CASSFGDREGQPQHF
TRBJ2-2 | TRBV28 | CASSRDRDGGELFF
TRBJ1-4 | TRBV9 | CASSAGMGRGSEKLFF
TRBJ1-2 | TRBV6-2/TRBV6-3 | CASSFNDRVHGYTF
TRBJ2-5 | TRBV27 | CASSSPRAAVETQYF
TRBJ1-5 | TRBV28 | CASSRALAGNQPQHF
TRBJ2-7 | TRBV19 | CASSISGAYEQYF
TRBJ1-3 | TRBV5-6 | CASSLQQGGGGNTIYF
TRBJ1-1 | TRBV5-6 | CASSLGSNTEAFF
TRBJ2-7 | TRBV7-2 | CASSFRRTGPSTKIGEQYF
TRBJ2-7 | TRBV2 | CASSDPGLGYEQYF
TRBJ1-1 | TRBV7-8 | CASSSGTGTAEAFF
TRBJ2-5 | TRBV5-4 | CASSLGSGRGETQYF
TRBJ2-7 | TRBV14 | CASSHRLAGVEQYF
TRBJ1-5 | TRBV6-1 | CASSERRSNQPQHF
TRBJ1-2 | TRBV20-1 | CSAGGQGSNYGYTF
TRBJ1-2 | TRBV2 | CASSEIGGYYGYTF
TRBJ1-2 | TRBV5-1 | CASSWNYGGNGGYTF
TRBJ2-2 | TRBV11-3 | CASSFDAGGRAGELFF
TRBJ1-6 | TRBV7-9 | CASSLTDRGASPLHF
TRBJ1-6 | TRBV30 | CAWSRGSAVDSPLHF
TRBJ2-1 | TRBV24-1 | CATSQPWGRAGVEQFF
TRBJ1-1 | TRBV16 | CASSHRTTVRGTEAFF
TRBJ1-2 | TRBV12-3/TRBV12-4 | CASGGSAWSGYTF
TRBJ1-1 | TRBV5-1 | CASSLWDANTEAFF
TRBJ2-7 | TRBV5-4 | CAMGLSGIRGGYEQYF
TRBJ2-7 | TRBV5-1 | CASSLVPEPLETQYF
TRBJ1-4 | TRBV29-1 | CSVEQSGHEKLFF
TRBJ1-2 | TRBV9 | CASSPDPGRPDYGYTF
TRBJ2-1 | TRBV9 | CASSVLEREQFF
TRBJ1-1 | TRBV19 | CASSLDGDIEAFF
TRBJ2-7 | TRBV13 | CASSQDYEQYF
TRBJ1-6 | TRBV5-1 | CASSLAGKDNSPLHF
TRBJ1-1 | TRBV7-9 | CASRAEGNTEAFF
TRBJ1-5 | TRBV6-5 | CASRREKDRDQPQHF
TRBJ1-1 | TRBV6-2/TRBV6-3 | CASSYGTGLAEAFF
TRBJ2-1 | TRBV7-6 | CASSHRDRLNEQFF
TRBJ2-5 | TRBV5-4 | CASSGGGGQETQYF
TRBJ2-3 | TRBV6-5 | CASTLSGSGTDTQYF
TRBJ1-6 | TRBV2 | CASSQGTGQGSSPLHF
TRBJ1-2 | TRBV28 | CASSLQGTYGYTF
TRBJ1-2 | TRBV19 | CASSLPTGGGSYGYTF
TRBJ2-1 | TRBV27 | CASSFRDRLYNEQFF
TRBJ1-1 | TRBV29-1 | CSVTGQGWNTEAFF
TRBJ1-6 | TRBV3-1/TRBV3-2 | CASSQRQAQRGSPLHF
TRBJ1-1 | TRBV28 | CASSSIARQGRNTEAFF
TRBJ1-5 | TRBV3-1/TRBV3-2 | CASSFGNSNQPQHF
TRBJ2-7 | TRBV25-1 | CASSPLAGDVQYF
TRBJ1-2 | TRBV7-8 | CASSSESPGYYGYTF